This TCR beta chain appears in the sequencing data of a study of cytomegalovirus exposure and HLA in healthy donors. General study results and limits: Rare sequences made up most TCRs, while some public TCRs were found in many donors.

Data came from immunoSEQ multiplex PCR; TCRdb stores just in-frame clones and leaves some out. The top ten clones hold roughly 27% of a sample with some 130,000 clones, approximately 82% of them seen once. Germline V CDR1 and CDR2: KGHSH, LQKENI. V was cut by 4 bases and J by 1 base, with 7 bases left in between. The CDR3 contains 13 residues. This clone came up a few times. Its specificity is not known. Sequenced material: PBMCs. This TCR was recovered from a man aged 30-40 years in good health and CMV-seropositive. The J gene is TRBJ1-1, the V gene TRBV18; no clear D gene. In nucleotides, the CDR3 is TGTGCCAGCTCACAAACAGAGAACACTGAAGCTTTCTTT. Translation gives CASSQTENTEAFF.